This T cell receptor beta chain was identified during a study of shared clonotypes between healthy human individuals (dated by TCRdb to about 2020). Looking at the study overall: The cohort included a few men and a couple of women between 18 and 49 years of age. Each donor's leukapheresis produced roughly between about 0.9 and 9.5 billion PBMCs. To estimate repertoire size and how much clonotypes are shared between individuals, the study performed deep sequencing of blood TCR repertoires from about 5 healthy adults. Libraries were prepared and TCR repertoires were sequenced by different laboratories using diverse techniques, in order to increase sequencing depth and limit assay-specific biases. For each donor, CD4 naive and CD4 memory were each given three plates, CD8 naive was given two plates, and CD8 memory was given one plate. Paper-wide results and their limitations: The genetic and exposure-history diversity represented was limited by the small number of donors. Sampling was limited to blood, and TCR repertoires in tissue likely differ from TCR repertoires in blood. Compared with non-shared clonotypes, the clonotypes found in all four sorted-subset donors had higher generation probabilities. Rarefaction of sorted-subset datasets indicated incomplete sequencing despite the large sequencing depth. Across four donors, around 5% of naive CD4, 3% to 4% of naive CD8, 2.3% of memory CD4, and 0.4% of memory CD8 clonotypes were shared. Pairwise subsampling indicated that sequencing depth was expected to affect the degree of clonotype sharing among donors. Naive subsets generally had larger estimated clonotype richness than memory subsets.

CDR1 and CDR2 (SEHNR, FQNEAQ) derive from the germline V gene (reference sequence). The junction shows trimming of 5 bases on V and 0 bases on J, plus 6 bases between the germline ends. The CDR3 has 13 amino acids, counting the end cysteine and phenylalanine. Only the CDR3 DNA is retained, 39 bases long and in frame from the first base. The donors were healthy, HIV-negative adults with no recently reported acute infections or vaccinations. Only Caucasian adults living in Nashville, Tennessee, USA were represented among the donors. Magnetic negative selection was used to enrich CD4+ T cells, after which naive cells were positively selected on CD45RA and the negative fraction became the memory subset. After blood collection by leukapheresis, PBMCs were isolated using Ficoll-Histopaque density gradient centrifugation and then cryopreserved in the vapor phase of liquid nitrogen. Purity and quantity of every magnetically sorted T cell population were checked by analytical flow cytometry. Genomic DNA was isolated from each sorted fraction and quantified by UV absorbance on a Nanodrop 2000c.

On this clone: Which antigen it targets is not known. No much larger clone exists at a distance of one base, and base qualities are not known.

Using the deep immunoSEQ assay, multiplex PCR amplified TCR CDR3 regions from genomic DNA. For each cell subset, the extracted genomic DNA was distributed evenly across all wells of several immunoSEQ 96-well plates, and each plate served as one replicate. For sorted subsets, approximately 210 ng genomic DNA, equal to 30,000 or so T cell genomes, was loaded into each replicate PCR. Purified libraries were quantified with a Qubit 3.0 fluorometer, sized on a Bioanalyzer 2100, and re-quantified with the KAPA Library Quantification kit. A separate single-read 150-cycle Illumina NextSeq 550 flow cell was used to sequence each immunoSEQ 96-well plate. On the authors' methods: The immunoSEQ output contained only junctional sequences without quality scores, so filtering could not match that applied to full-length reads. Sequences were annotated with PyIR, a Python wrapper for IgBLAST v1.9, and V/J genes and CDR3 were assigned using IMGT germline references. Reads with weak V/J assignments (E-value above 1e-6), missing CDR3, stop codons, out-of-frame junctions, or ambiguous translated residues were removed. V3J clonotypes were defined as sequences sharing an identical inferred V gene, J gene, and CDR3 amino acid sequence. Percentage overlap between repertoires was computed as shared unique clonotypes divided by the size of the smaller repertoire. RTK rarefaction, the Chao1 estimator, and Recon v2.1 estimates of unobserved clonotypes were used to assess repertoire richness. For all TCRbeta clonotypes obtained by the gDNA method from a handful of donors, generation probabilities were computed with OLGA. Not all clones reach the TCRdb copy of this immuneACCESS table, which keeps in-frame sequences only. Checked studies attribute under half of the gap to unresolved V genes and leave the rest unexplained. V, J and clone size derive from that table, while D and trimming were established from the DNA sequence. Across this sample there are some 650,000 clones, with roughly 97% seen only once. The ten top clones hold 0.057% of the sample.

The material sequenced was naive CD4+ T cells sorted from blood. The sample's cell subset or site label, in plain terms: CD45RA+ positively selected. This TCR derives from a woman aged 25 to 39 in good health. The chain is encoded by TRBV7-9 joined to TRBJ2-3; a tentative D match to TRBD2 spans 6 bases. The CDR3 loop reads CASSSGSTDTQYF. The sequenced DNA is TGTGCCAGCAGCAGCGGGAGCACAGATACGCAGTATTTT.